This TCR beta chain is from a study of control samples from healthy donors and cancer patients. The J segment lost 4 bases and the V segment lost 7 bases, leaving 6 bases of the junction unmatched. This CDR3 contains 13 residues. Germline CDR1 SEHNR, CDR2 FQNEAQ (reference sequence). Some clones are missing from TCRdb's copy, which holds only in-frame ones; the method was immunoSEQ multiplex PCR. The table shows 85,000 to 110,000 clones, with approximately 90% occurring only once. Sequencing was done on a sample of PBMCs. V gene TRBV7-9 combines with J gene TRBJ1-2, with TRBD1 matching over 7 bases. This TCR came from a man in his fifties or sixties with lung cancer. CDR3: CASMRQGVYGYTF. DNA of the CDR3: TGTGCCAGCATGAGACAGGGAGTCTATGGCTACACCTTC. The full variable domain, with the rest looked up from reference TRBV7-9 and TRBJ1-2, is DTGVSQNPRHKITKRGQNVTFRCDPISEHNRLYWYRQTLGQGPEFLTYFQNEAQLEKSRLLSDRFSAERPKGSFSTLEIQRTEQGDSAMYLCASMRQGVYGYTFGSGTRLTVV.